The entry below describes one T cell receptor beta chain. Clones were sequenced by immunoSEQ multiplex PCR, and TCRdb holds only the in-frame ones, with some missing. Here the sample spans tens of thousands of clones, about 85% being singletons. The sample is drawn from a study of OX40 agonist ivuxolimab in advanced cancers. Study background: Aged about 23 to 80 with a mean of approximately 57 years, they were about 83% male. One patient with hepatocellular carcinoma and two with cutaneous melanoma, three in all, had partial responses. Checkpoint inhibitors had been given previously to approximately 41% of patients.

V lost 5 bases to trimming and J lost 5 bases, with 10 bases between them. Per germline, CDR1 SEHNR and CDR2 FQNEAQ (reference sequence). The CDR3 extends over 13 amino acids. This receptor was obtained from an adult with an advanced solid tumor such as melanoma, head and neck, liver or kidney cancer. Material: CD4+ or CD8+ T cells sorted from blood, obtained in a trial of the OX40 agonist ivuxolimab. This rearrangement joins TRBV7-9 to TRBJ1-5; D not certain. The CDR3 sequence is CASSLNRDQPQHF. The DNA of the CDR3 is TGTGCCAGCAGCCTCAATCGGGATCAGCCCCAGCATTTT. The full variable domain, its missing parts supplied by reference TRBV7-9 and TRBJ1-5, is DTGVSQNPRHKITKRGQNVTFRCDPISEHNRLYWYRQTLGQGPEFLTYFQNEAQLEKSRLLSDRFSAERPKGSFSTLEIQRTEQGDSAMYLCASSLNRDQPQHFGDGTRLSIL.